This TCR beta chain was identified during a study of cytomegalovirus exposure and HLA in healthy donors. V lost 4 bases to trimming and J lost 0 bases, with 10 bases between them. From germline, CDR1 is SGHAT and CDR2 FQDESV (reference sequence). CDR3 length: 14 residues. PCR employed 60 Vbeta and 13 Jbeta primers. The repertoire was sequenced with immunoSEQ multiplex PCR; TCRdb's copy has only in-frame clones and lacks some. The repertoire includes under 110,000 clones, more than 70% of them detected once, and around 3.9% sits in the top ten. Input material: PBMCs. This chain connects TRBV11-1 to TRBJ2-7, with a weak D call TRBD2 (5 bases). The TCR sequence derives from a man aged 30-40 years in good health and CMV-seronegative. The CDR3 here is CASSWTGSSYEQYF. In DNA, the CDR3 is TGTGCCAGCAGCTGGACTGGGAGCTCCTACGAGCAGTACTTC.